The rows below give T cell receptor beta chains drawn from one sample of a study of cytomegalovirus exposure and HLA in healthy donors. The data were produced by immunoSEQ multiplex PCR, yet TCRdb's version contains in-frame clones alone and is incomplete. The table includes under 150,000 clones, about four fifths detected once. The sequencing input was PBMCs. The receptors stem from a woman between 35 and 50 years old in good health and CMV-seronegative. Each CDR3 is given with its conserved first and last residue. A D gene is named only where the DNA matches it firmly. Clone size is given for some rows only: seen once, a few or many times, or a class if the clone is expanded.

>TRBV29-1|NA|TRBJ1-1|NA
CSVVIMGAEAFF
TGCAGCGTTGTTATCATGGGCGCTGAAGCTTTCTTT
>TRBV10-1|TRBD2|TRBJ2-3|few
CASRGGGNDTQYF
TGCGCCAGCAGGGGGGGAGGGAACGATACGCAGTATTTT
>TRBV19|NA|TRBJ1-1|few
CASTSGRDPFGTEAFF
NA
>TRBV13|TRBD2|TRBJ2-1|NA
CASSLGGLAFDEQFF
TGTGCCAGCAGCTTAGGGGGACTAGCGTTCGATGAGCAGTTCTTC
>TRBV7-2|TRBD1|TRBJ1-1|NA
CASSLDRTGEAFF
TGTGCCAGCAGCTTAGACCGGACAGGCGAAGCTTTCTTT
>TRBV4-3|NA|TRBJ1-5|NA
CASSQDLAGNQPQHF
TGCGCCAGCAGCCAAGATTTGGCGGGGAATCAGCCCCAGCATTTT
>TRBV7-2|TRBD2|TRBJ2-1|NA
CASSARTSGRSPLSVQFF
TGTGCCAGCAGCGCCCGGACTAGCGGGAGGAGTCCCCTAAGTGTGCAGTTCTTC
>TRBV7-2|TRBD1|TRBJ1-1|few
CASSPGRDSEAFF
TGTGCCAGCAGCCCTGGCCGGGACAGTGAAGCTTTCTTT
>TRBV6-5|TRBD1|TRBJ2-5|NA
CASSPGTGQETQYF
TGTGCCAGCAGCCCCGGGACAGGCCAAGAGACCCAGTACTTC
>TRBV5-1|TRBD2|TRBJ2-2|NA
CASSLTGGAVDTGELFF
TGCGCCAGCAGCTTGACCGGGGGGGCCGTGGACACCGGGGAGCTGTTTTTT
>TRBV19|NA|TRBJ2-7|NA
CARTGHPTPHEQYF
TGTGCCAGGACGGGACATCCGACTCCCCACGAGCAGTACTTC
>TRBV12-5|NA|TRBJ1-2|NA
CASGLASKRSRGGYTF
TGTGCTAGTGGTTTGGCCTCAAAGAGGTCCCGAGGTGGCTACACCTTC
>TRBV27|TRBD1|TRBJ1-2|NA
CASSFRGQAYGYTF
TGTGCCAGCAGTTTCCGGGGACAGGCATATGGCTACACCTTC
>TRBV4-3|NA|TRBJ1-1|once
CASSQSEVTNTEAFF
TGCGCCAGCAGCCAGTCTGAGGTAACGAACACTGAAGCTTTCTTT
>TRBV29-1|TRBD2|TRBJ2-3|NA
CSVDLAGGTDTQYF
TGCAGCGTTGACTTAGCGGGTGGCACAGATACGCAGTATTTT
>TRBV19|NA|TRBJ2-3|NA
CASSTHTDTQYF
TGTGCCAGTAGTACACACACAGATACGCAGTATTTT
>TRBV5-6|NA|TRBJ1-5|NA
CASSFGRQPQHF
TGTGCCAGCAGCTTTGGTCGGCAGCCCCAGCATTTT
>TRBV5-6|NA|TRBJ1-2|NA
CASSLDGYGYTF
TGTGCCAGCAGCTTGGACGGCTATGGCTACACCTTC
>TRBV7-9|TRBD1|TRBJ2-7|few
CASSPPRDRAPYEQYF
TGTGCCAGCAGCCCGCCTAGGGACAGAGCTCCCTACGAGCAGTACTTC
>TRBV9|NA|TRBJ2-1|once
CASSTTGLGGNEQFF
TGTGCCAGCAGCACAACCGGACTGGGGGGTAATGAGCAGTTCTTC
>TRBV5-4|TRBD2|TRBJ2-3|NA
CASSSLAGGSDTQYF
TGTGCCAGCAGCTCGCTAGCGGGAGGGTCAGATACGCAGTATTTT
>TRBV19|NA|TRBJ1-5|NA
CATARGMNNQPQHF
TGTGCCACCGCCCGGGGGATGAACAATCAGCCCCAGCATTTT
>TRBV9|NA|TRBJ2-7|NA
CASSGGDGTYEQYF
TGTGCCAGCAGCGGGGGGGACGGAACCTACGAGCAGTACTTC
>TRBV18|NA|TRBJ1-2|NA
CASSSTGGYTF
TGTGCCAGCTCATCGACAGGAGGCTACACCTTC
>TRBV6-1|NA|TRBJ2-7|NA
CASSESGTLPLREQYF
TGTGCCAGCAGTGAATCCGGGACACTCCCGCTTCGCGAGCAGTACTTC
>TRBV7-8|TRBD2|TRBJ2-5|NA
CASSYRLAGQETQYF
TGTGCCAGCAGCTACCGCCTAGCGGGGCAAGAGACCCAGTACTTC
>TRBV18|TRBD1|TRBJ1-6|NA
CASSPGQSNSPLHF
TGTGCCAGCTCACCGGGACAGAGTAATTCACCCCTCCACTTT
>TRBV11-2|NA|TRBJ2-5|NA
CASSPEGGQRRETQYF
TGTGCCAGCAGCCCAGAAGGGGGTCAGCGGCGGGAGACCCAGTACTTC
>TRBV7-3|TRBD1|TRBJ2-3|NA
CASSTYTGGGTDTQYF
TGTGCCAGCAGCACTTATACAGGGGGCGGCACAGATACGCAGTATTTT
>TRBV6-6|NA|TRBJ2-1|many
CASSYTESNEQFF
TGTGCCAGCAGTTATACAGAGTCGAATGAGCAGTTCTTC
>TRBV6-5|NA|TRBJ2-7|NA
CASSYWGRVDEQYF
TGTGCCAGCAGTTACTGGGGGCGAGTCGACGAGCAGTACTTC
>TRBV6-1|TRBD2|TRBJ2-7|NA
CASSEVQIGTSGPPVLSYEQYF
TGTGCCAGCAGTGAAGTCCAGATCGGGACTAGCGGGCCCCCGGTCCTTTCCTACGAGCAGTACTTC
>TRBV5-6|NA|TRBJ2-2|NA
CASSLSGELFF
TGTGCCAGCAGCTTGTCAGGGGAGCTGTTTTTT
>TRBV21-1|NA|TRBJ2-7|NA
CASSNNGSYEQYF
TGTGCCAGCAGCAACAACGGCTCCTACGAGCAGTACTTC
>TRBV6-1|NA|TRBJ2-3|NA
CATPGPGRGPDTQYF
TGTGCCACCCCTGGTCCCGGCAGGGGTCCAGATACGCAGTATTTT
>TRBV19|NA|TRBJ2-7|NA
CASSIDRRRSSYEQYF
TGTGCCAGTAGTATAGACCGGAGAAGGAGCTCCTACGAGCAGTACTTC
>TRBV4-2|NA|TRBJ1-3|NA
CASSQDLQGVGGNTIYF
TGTGCCAGCAGCCAGGATTTACAGGGAGTGGGAGGAAACACCATATATTTT
>TRBV10-3|NA|TRBJ2-5|NA
CAISVWAAETQYF
TGTGCCATCAGTGTTTGGGCTGCGGAGACCCAGTACTTC
>TRBV4-3|NA|TRBJ2-3|NA
CASSPGQLTDTQYF
TGCGCCAGCAGCCCAGGACAGTTGACAGATACGCAGTATTTT
>TRBV4-2|TRBD1|TRBJ2-7|NA
CASSQATGAYEQYF
TGTGCCAGCAGCCAGGCCACAGGGGCCTACGAGCAGTACTTC
>TRBV28|TRBD1|TRBJ1-5|NA
CASSGGGAGQPQHF
TGTGCCAGCAGTGGAGGGGGCGCGGGTCAGCCCCAGCATTTT